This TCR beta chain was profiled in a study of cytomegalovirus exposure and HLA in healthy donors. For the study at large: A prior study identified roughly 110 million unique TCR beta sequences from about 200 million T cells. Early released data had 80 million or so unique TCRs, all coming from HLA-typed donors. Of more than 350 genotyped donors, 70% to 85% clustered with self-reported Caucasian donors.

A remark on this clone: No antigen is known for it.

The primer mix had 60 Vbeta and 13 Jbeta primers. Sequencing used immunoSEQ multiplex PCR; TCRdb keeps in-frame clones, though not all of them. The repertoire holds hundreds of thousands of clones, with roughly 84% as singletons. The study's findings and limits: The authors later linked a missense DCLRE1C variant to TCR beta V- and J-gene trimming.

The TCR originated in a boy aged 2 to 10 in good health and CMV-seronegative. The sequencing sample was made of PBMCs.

The CDR3 is CASFPGTSGVNEQFF. CDR3 bases: TGTGCCAGTTTTCCCGGGACTAGCGGGGTTAATGAGCAGTTCTTC. The chain uses TRBV19 and TRBJ2-1, with 13 bases lining up with TRBD2. The CDR3 has 15 residues. Germline values: CDR1 LNHDA, CDR2 SQIVND (reference sequence). V lost 8 bases, J lost 7 bases, and 8 bases stayed unmatched.